This TCR beta chain comes out of a study of T cell repertoires in cytomegalovirus infection (dated by TCRdb to the late 2010s). Background for the entire study: Alongside well-studied HLA-B-restricted epitopes, the peptide stimulations were aimed at recently identified HLA-C-restricted CMV epitopes, whose presentation resists viral immunomodulation. Because public TCR beta signatures pointed to carriage of CMV infection together with the matching HLA type, the HLA type of each donor mattered for the analysis. Beyond this particular receptor, the publication reports: In both this cohort and an independent roughly 330-donor cohort, the cumulative frequency of public TCR beta family members distinguished carriers of CMV infection plus the relevant HLA type. The ex vivo response was dominated by HLA-C-restricted CMV-specific TCR beta clonotypes, which also provided the single most frequent clonotype in two of eight donors.

This clonotype turned up a few times. It lacks a known antigen. No base qualities exist here, and no much larger clone lies one base off it. The sample was run on an Illumina HiSeq 1500. TCRdb reprocessed the public reads (quality trimming at Q25 with fastp, clone calling with MiXCR) and kept in-frame beta chains. Rows with a matching CDR3 protein are joined into one entry that keeps the most common DNA and genes. The sample has about 480,000 distinct CDR3 sequences on record, roughly a third of them singletons. Of the sample, about 17% falls within the top ten clones. CDR1 SGHTA and CDR2 FQGNSA are derived from the germline V gene. The CDR3 starts with the cysteine, ends with the phenylalanine, and has 13 residues. The read is trimmed to its CDR3 DNA, 39 bases read in frame from base 1. Cut back by 5 bases and 4 bases, the V and J ends lie 9 bases apart. This specimen's treatment or condition label, per the study, means: in vitro stimulation with specific CMV peptide epitopes to enrich CMV-specific T cells.

In this chain, TRBV7-2 is recombined with TRBJ2-4, and TRBD2 may be the D gene, going by 6 matching bases. Sequences were derived from cultured PBMCs, sampled from culture after CMV antigen stimulation. This receptor was taken from a human donor in good health (CMV status not recorded). Some clones in this sample may be carry-over from other donors' samples. The nucleotide sequence reads TGTGCCAGCAGCGGGGGGATAAAAAACATTCAGTACTTC. The translation is CASSGGIKNIQYF.